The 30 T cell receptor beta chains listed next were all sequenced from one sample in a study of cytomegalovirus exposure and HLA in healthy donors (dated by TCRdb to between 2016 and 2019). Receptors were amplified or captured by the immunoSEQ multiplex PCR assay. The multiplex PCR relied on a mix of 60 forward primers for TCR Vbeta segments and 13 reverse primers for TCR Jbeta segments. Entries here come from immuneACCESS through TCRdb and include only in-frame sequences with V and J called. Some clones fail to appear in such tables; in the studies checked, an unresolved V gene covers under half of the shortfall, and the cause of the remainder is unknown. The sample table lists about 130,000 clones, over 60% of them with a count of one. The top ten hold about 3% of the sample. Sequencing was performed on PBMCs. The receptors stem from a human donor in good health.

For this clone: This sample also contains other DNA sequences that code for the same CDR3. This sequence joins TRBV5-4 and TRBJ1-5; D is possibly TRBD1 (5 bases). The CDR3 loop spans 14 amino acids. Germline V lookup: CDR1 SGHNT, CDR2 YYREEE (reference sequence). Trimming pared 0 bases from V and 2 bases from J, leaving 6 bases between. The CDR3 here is CASSLGGGNQPQHF. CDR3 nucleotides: TGTGCCAGCAGCTTGGGGGGGGGCAATCAGCCCCAGCATTTT.

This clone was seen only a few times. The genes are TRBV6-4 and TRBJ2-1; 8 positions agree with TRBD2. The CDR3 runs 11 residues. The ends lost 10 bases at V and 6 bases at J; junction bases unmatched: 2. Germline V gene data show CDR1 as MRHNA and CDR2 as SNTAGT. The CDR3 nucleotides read TGTGCCACGGGACTAGGCAATGAGCAGTTCTTC. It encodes CATGLGNEQFF.

In nucleotides, the CDR3 is TGTGCCAGCAGCGAGAATAGCGGGAGGGCCTGGACCGGGGAGCTGTTTTTT. Amino acids: CASSENSGRAWTGELFF. The chain carries TRBV11-3 and TRBJ2-2; 11 bases fit TRBD2. In germline, CDR1 is SGHNT, CDR2 YENEEA. The CDR3 covers 17 residues. With V trimmed by 5 bases and J by 5 bases, 10 bases remained unmatched.

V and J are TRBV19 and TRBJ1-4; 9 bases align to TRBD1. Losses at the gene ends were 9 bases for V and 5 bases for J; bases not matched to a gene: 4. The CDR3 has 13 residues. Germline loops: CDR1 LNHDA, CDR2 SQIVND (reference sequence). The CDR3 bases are TGTGCCAGCTCCGACAGGGGGAATGAAAAACTGTTTTTT. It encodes CASSDRGNEKLFF.

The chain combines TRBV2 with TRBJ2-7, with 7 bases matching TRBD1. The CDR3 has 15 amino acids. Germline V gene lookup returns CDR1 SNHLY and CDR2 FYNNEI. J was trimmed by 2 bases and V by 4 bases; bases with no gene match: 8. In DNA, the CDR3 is TGTGCCAGCAGTGTTAGGGGGCCGACACCCTACGAGCAGTACTTC. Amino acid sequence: CASSVRGPTPYEQYF.

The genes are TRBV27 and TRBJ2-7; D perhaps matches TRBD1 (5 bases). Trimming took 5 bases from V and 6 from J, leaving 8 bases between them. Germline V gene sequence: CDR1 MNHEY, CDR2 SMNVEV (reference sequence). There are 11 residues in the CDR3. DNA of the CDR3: TGTGCCAGCAGTATTAGGGGCGAGCAGTACTTC. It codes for CASSIRGEQYF.

As DNA, the CDR3 is TGCAGCATCCCTCAGGGGTCGAACACTGAAGCTTTCTTT. Translating gives CSIPQGSNTEAFF. The chain uses TRBV29-1 and TRBJ1-1; possible D gene TRBD1, 6 bases. From germline, CDR1 is SQVTM and CDR2 ANQGSEA. The CDR3 runs 13 residues. Trimming left V 8 bases short and J 1 base short, with 14 bases between.

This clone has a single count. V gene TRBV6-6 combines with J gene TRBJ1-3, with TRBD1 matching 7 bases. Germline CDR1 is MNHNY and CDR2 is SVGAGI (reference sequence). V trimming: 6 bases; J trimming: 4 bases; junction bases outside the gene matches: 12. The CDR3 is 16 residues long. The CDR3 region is CASSPREGAPGNTIYF. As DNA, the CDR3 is TGTGCCAGCAGCCCCCGGGAGGGGGCGCCGGGAAACACCATATATTTT.

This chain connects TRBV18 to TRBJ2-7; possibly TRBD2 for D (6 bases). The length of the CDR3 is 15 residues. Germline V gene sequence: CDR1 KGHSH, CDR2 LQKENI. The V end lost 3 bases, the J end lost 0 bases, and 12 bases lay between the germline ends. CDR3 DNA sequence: TGTGCCAGCTCACCTCCGGGACTGAACTCCTACGAGCAGTACTTC. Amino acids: CASSPPGLNSYEQYF. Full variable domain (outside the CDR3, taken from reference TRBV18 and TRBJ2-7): NAGVMQNPRHLVRRRGQEARLRCSPMKGHSHVYWYRQLPEEGLKFMVYLQKENIIDESGMPKERFSAEFPKEGPSILRIQQVVRGDSAAYFCASSPPGLNSYEQYFGPGTRLTVT.

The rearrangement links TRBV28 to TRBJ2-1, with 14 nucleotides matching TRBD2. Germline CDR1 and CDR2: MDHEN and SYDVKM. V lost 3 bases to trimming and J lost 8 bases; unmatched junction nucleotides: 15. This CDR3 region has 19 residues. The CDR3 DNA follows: TGTGCCAGCAGTTTCCGTATACCCGGGACTAGCGGGAGAAAGGATGAGCAGTTCTTC. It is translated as CASSFRIPGTSGRKDEQFF.

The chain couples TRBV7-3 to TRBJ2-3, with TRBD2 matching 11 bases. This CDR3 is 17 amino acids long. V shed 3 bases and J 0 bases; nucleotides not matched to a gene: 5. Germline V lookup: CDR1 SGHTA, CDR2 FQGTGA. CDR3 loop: CASSLAGTSGSTDTQYF. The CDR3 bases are TGTGCCAGCAGCTTGGCCGGGACTAGCGGTAGCACAGATACGCAGTATTTT.

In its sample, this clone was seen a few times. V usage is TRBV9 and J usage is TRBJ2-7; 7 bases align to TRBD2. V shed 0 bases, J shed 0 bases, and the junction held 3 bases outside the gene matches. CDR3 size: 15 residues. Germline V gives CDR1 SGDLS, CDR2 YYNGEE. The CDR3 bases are TGTGCCAGCAGCGTAGATTGGACTAGCTCCTACGAGCAGTACTTC. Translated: CASSVDWTSSYEQYF.

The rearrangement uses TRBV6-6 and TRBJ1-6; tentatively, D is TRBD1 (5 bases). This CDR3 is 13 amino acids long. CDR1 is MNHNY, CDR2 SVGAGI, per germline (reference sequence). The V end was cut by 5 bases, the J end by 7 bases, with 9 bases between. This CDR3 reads CASSTGGNSPLHF. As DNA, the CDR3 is TGTGCCAGCAGTACCGGGGGGAATTCACCCCTCCACTTT.

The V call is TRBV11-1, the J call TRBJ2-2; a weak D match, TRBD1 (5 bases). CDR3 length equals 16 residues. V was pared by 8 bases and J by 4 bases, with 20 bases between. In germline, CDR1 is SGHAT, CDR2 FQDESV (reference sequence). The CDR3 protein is CASRHTRTRSTGELFF. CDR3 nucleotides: TGTGCCAGCCGCCACACGAGGACACGGAGCACCGGGGAGCTGTTTTTT.

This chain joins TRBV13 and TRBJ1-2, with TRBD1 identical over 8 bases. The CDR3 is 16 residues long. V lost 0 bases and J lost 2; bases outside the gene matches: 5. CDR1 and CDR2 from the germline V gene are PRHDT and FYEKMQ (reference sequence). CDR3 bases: TGTGCCAGCAGCTTAGGGGACAGGGCGTTCAACTATGGCTACACCTTC. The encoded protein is CASSLGDRAFNYGYTF.

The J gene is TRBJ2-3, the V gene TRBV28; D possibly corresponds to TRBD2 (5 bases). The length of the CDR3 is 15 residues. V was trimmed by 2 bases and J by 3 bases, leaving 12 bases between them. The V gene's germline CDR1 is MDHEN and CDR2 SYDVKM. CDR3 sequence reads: CASSLRAGRTDTQYF. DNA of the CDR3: TGTGCCAGCAGTTTAAGGGCGGGTAGGACAGATACGCAGTATTTT. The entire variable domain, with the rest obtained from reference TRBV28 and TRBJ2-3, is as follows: DVKVTQSSRYLVKRTGEKVFLECVQDMDHENMFWYRQDPGLGLRLIYFSYDVKMKEKGDIPEGYSVSREKKERFSLILESASTNQTSMYLCASSLRAGRTDTQYFGPGTRLTVL.

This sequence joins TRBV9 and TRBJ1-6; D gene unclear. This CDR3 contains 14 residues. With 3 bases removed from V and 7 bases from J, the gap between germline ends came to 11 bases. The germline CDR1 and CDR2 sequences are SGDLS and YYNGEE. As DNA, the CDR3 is TGTGCCAGCAGCGCTAGGACGGGGAATTCACCCCTCCACTTT. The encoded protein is CASSARTGNSPLHF.

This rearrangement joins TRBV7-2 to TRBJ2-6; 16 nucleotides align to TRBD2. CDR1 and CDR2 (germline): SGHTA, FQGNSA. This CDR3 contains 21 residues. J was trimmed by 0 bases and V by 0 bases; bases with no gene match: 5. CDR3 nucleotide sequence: TGTGCCAGCAGCTTAGCGCAGGGACTAGCGGGAGGGAGCTCTGGGGCCAACGTCCTGACTTTC. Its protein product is CASSLAQGLAGGSSGANVLTF.

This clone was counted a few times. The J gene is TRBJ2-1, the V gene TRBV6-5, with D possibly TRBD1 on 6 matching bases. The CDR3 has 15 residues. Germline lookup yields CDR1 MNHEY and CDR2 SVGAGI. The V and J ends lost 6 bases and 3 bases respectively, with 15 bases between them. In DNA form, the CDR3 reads TGTGCCAGCAGGAAGACGGACAGACTCTACAATGAGCAGTTCTTC. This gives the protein CASRKTDRLYNEQFF.

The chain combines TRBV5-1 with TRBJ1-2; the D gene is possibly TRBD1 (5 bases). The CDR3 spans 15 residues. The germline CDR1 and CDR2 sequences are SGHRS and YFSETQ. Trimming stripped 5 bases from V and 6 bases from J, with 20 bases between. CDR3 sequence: CASRPTWLTGDGYTF. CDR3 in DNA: TGCGCCAGCAGGCCCACCTGGCTCACGGGGGATGGCTACACCTTC.

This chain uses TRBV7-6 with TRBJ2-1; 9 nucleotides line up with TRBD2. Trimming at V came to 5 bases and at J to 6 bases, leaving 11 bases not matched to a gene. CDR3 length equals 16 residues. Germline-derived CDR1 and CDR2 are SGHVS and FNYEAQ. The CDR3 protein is CASSRFTSGPSNEQFF. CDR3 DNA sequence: TGTGCCAGCAGCCGGTTTACTAGCGGGCCCTCCAATGAGCAGTTCTTC.

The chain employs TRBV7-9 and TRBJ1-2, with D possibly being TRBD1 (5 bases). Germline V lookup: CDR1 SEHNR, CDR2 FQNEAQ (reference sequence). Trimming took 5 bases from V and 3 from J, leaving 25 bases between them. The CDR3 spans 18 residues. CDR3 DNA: TGTGCCAGCAGCCCGGTCGGGGGAGCCGATCTTTTAGACTATGGCTACACCTTC. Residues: CASSPVGGADLLDYGYTF.

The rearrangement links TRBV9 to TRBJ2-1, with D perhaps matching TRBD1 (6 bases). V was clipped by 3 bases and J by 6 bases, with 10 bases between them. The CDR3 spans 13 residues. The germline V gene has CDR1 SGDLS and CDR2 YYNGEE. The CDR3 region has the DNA TGTGCCAGCAGCGCGGGACAAGCCAATGAGCAGTTCTTC. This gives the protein CASSAGQANEQFF.

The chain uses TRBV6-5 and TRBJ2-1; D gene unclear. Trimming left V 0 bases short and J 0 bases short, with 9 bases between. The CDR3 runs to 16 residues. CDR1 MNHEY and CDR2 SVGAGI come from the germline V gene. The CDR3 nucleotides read TGTGCCAGCAGTTACTCGTGGCGGAGCTCCTACAATGAGCAGTTCTTC. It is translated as CASSYSWRSSYNEQFF.

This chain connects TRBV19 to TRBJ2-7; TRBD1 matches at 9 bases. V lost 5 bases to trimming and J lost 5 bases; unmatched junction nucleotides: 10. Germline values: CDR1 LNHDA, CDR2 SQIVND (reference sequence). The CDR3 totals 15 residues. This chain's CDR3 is CASSSPNRGPHEQYF. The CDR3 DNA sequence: TGTGCCAGTAGTTCTCCGAACAGGGGGCCCCACGAGCAGTACTTC.

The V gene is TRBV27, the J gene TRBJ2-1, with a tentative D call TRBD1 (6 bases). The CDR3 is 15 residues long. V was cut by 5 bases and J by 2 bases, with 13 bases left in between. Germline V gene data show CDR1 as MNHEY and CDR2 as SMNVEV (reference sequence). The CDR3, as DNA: TGTGCCAGCAGTCCCCCCCAGGGGCCCTACAATGAGCAGTTCTTC. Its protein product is CASSPPQGPYNEQFF.

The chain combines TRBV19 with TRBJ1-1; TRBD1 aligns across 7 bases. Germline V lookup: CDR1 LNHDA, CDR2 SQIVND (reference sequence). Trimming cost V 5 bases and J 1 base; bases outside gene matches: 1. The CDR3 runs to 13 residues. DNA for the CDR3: TGTGCCAGTAGTCACAGGGGGAACACTGAAGCTTTCTTT. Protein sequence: CASSHRGNTEAFF.

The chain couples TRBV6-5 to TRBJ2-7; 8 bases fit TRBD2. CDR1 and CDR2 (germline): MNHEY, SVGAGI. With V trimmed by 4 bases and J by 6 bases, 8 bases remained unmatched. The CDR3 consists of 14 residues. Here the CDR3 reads CASSSIAGRIEQYF. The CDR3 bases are TGTGCCAGCAGTTCAATAGCGGGGCGTATCGAGCAGTACTTC.

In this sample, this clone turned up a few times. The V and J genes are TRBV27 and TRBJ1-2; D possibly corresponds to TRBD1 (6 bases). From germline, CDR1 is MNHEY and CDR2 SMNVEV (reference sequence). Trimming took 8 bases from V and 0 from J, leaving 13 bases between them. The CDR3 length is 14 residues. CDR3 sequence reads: CASGPPGANYGYTF. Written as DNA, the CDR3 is TGTGCCAGCGGCCCCCCAGGGGCTAACTATGGCTACACCTTC.

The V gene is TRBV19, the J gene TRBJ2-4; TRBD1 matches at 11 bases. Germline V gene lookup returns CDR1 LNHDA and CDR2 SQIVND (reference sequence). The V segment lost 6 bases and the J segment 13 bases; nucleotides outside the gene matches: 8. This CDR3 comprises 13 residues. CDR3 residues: CASRDRGPTPQYF. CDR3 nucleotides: TGTGCCAGTAGGGACAGGGGGCCAACCCCACAGTACTTC. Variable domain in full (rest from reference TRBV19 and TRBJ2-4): DGGITQSPKYLFRKEGQNVTLSCEQNLNHDAMYWYRQDPGQGLRLIYYSQIVNDFQKGDIAEGYSVSREKKESFPLTVTSAQKNPTAFYLCASRDRGPTPQYFGAGTRLSVL.